The entry below gives a single T cell receptor beta chain sequence along with its context. Its antigen is not identified. CDR3 length: 15 amino acids. The germline CDR1 and CDR2 sequences are SEHNR and FQNEAQ (reference sequence). The V and J ends lost 5 bases and 7 bases, in that order; junction bases with no gene match: 6. Sequencing used immunoSEQ multiplex PCR; TCRdb keeps in-frame clones, though not all of them. The data show over a million clones, with about 80% seen just once and more than 0.5% held by the top ten. These data are taken from a study of shared clonotypes between healthy human individuals. Study summary: For every donor, three CD4 naive, three CD4 memory, two CD8 naive and one CD8 memory plates were used.

Study-wide results and limits: The study drew on few donors, limiting represented genetic and exposure-history diversity.

This receptor was identified in a man aged 18-30 years in good health. Some clones in this sample may be carry-over from other donors' samples. The source material was memory CD4+ T cells from PBMCs. Subset denoted: CD45RA-negative fraction. The chain recombines TRBV7-9 with TRBJ2-1; 12 bases align to TRBD1. The CDR3, as DNA: TGTGCCAGCAGCCCCCGGGACAGGGGGCTAAATGAGCAGTTCTTC. This sequence encodes CASSPRDRGLNEQFF.